This is a list of T cell receptor beta chains from one sample in a study of shared clonotypes between healthy human individuals. Clones were sequenced by immunoSEQ multiplex PCR, and TCRdb holds only the in-frame ones, with some missing. The sample lists 2 million to 2.5 million clones; approximately 93% were seen once. Sequencing used naive CD4+ T cells from PBMCs. These receptors all come from a man aged 18 to 29 in good health. Some clones in this sample may be carry-over from other donors' samples. Both conserved end residues are part of each CDR3. The D gene is left open where the match is weak. A row's size may be missing; if present it is once, few, many or a size class.

j_call | v_call | clone_size | d_call | cdr3_aa | cdr3_nt
TRBJ1-5 | TRBV7-2 | - | - | CASSSGGGYQPQHF | TGTGCCAGCAGTTCCGGGGGGGGGTATCAGCCCCAGCATTTT
TRBJ2-1 | TRBV25-1 | - | - | CASKGDLATHYNEQFF | TGTGCCAGCAAGGGTGACCTAGCGACCCACTACAATGAGCAGTTCTTC
TRBJ1-2 | TRBV7-9 | - | - | CASSPGATGGYTF | TGTGCCAGCAGCCCGGGGGCGACAGGAGGCTACACCTTC
TRBJ1-1 | TRBV5-1 | - | TRBD1 | CASSLQTGTDEAFF | TGCGCCAGCAGCCTACAAACCGGGACAGATGAAGCTTTCTTT
TRBJ1-1 | TRBV6-1 | - | - | CASSVGQIMNTEAFF | TGTGCCAGCAGTGTAGGACAAATAATGAACACTGAAGCTTTCTTT
TRBJ1-6 | TRBV6-5 | - | - | CASSYSAGDSPLHF | TGTGCCAGCAGTTATTCAGCAGGGGATTCACCCCTCCACTTT
TRBJ1-2 | TRBV6-1 | - | - | CASKRGGLTSYGYTF | TGTGCCAGCAAAAGAGGCGGGTTGACGAGCTATGGCTACACCTTC
TRBJ2-7 | TRBV4-1 | - | - | CASSRGHRSYEQYF | TGCGCCAGCAGCCGGGGGCACAGATCCTACGAGCAGTACTTC
TRBJ2-7 | TRBV19 | - | TRBD2 | CASGGGYEQYF | TGTGCCAGTGGGGGGGGCTACGAGCAGTACTTC
TRBJ2-2 | TRBV7-6 | - | TRBD1 | CASSLGDRPIPTGELFF | TGTGCCAGCAGCTTAGGGGACAGGCCTATCCCCACCGGGGAGCTGTTTTTT
TRBJ2-7 | TRBV10-1 | - | - | CASSANTNTLARSEQYF | TGCGCCAGCAGTGCCAACACAAATACACTAGCCCGCTCCGAGCAGTACTTC
TRBJ2-5 | TRBV7-2 | - | TRBD2 | CASTVGASGQETQYF | TGTGCCAGCACAGTTGGGGCTAGCGGACAAGAGACCCAGTACTTC
TRBJ1-3 | TRBV5-4 | - | - | CASSLNPGVSGNTIYF | TGTGCCAGCAGCTTGAACCCAGGGGTTTCTGGAAACACCATATATTTT
TRBJ1-1 | TRBV18 | - | - | CASSPGGGNTEAFF | TGTGCCAGCTCGCCTGGAGGGGGGAACACTGAAGCTTTCTTT
TRBJ1-1 | TRBV28 | once | - | CASSTPPVMNTEAFF | TGTGCCAGCAGTACCCCGCCAGTCATGAACACTGAAGCTTTCTTT
TRBJ2-2 | TRBV28 | - | TRBD1 | CASSPSLPRDRARSNTGELFF | TGTGCCAGCAGTCCCTCACTCCCTCGGGACAGGGCCCGCTCGAACACCGGGGAGCTGTTTTTT
TRBJ2-1 | TRBV18 | - | TRBD2 | CASSPPGLAGGEQFF | TGTGCCAGCTCACCACCGGGACTAGCGGGAGGGGAGCAGTTCTTC
TRBJ1-2 | TRBV18 | once | TRBD1 | CASSQMGQLYGYTF | TGTGCCAGCTCACAAATGGGACAGCTATATGGCTACACCTTC
TRBJ2-3 | TRBV30 | - | - | CAWSVPGHPTDTQYF | TGTGCCTGGAGTGTTCCGGGACACCCCACAGATACGCAGTATTTT
TRBJ2-5 | TRBV19 | - | - | CASSTLEEETQYF | TGTGCCAGTAGTACCCTGGAAGAAGAGACCCAGTACTTC
TRBJ1-5 | TRBV2 | - | - | CASKRRLNQPQHF | TGTGCCAGCAAACGCAGGCTCAATCAGCCCCAGCATTTT
TRBJ2-3 | TRBV18 | - | - | CASSPPSEAVLSYF | TGTGCCAGCTCACCACCTAGCGAGGCCGTATTATCGTATTTT
TRBJ2-1 | TRBV4-1 | - | TRBD2 | CASSQPLLAGSVNEQFF | TGCGCCAGCAGCCAACCCCTTCTAGCGGGAAGCGTCAATGAGCAGTTCTTC
TRBJ2-1 | TRBV5-4 | - | - | CASSLDRVSYNEQFF | TGTGCCAGCAGCTTGGACAGGGTGTCCTACAATGAGCAGTTCTTC
TRBJ2-5 | TRBV25-1 | - | TRBD2 | CASSDLAGVETQYF | TGTGCCAGCAGTGACCTAGCGGGAGTGGAGACCCAGTACTTC
TRBJ1-2 | TRBV7-9 | - | TRBD1 | CASSPTGGSVYGYTF | TGTGCCAGCAGCCCCACAGGGGGCTCTGTCTATGGCTACACCTTC
TRBJ1-1 | TRBV29-1 | few | - | CSVVRGSSTEAFF | TGCAGCGTTGTGAGGGGTAGTAGCACTGAAGCTTTCTTT
TRBJ1-4 | TRBV5-1 | - | - | CASSLEGSTTNEKLFF | TGCGCCAGCAGCTTGGAGGGCTCTACAACTAATGAAAAACTGTTTTTT
TRBJ2-7 | TRBV30 | - | - | CAWRMVYEQYF | TGTGCCTGGAGGATGGTCTACGAGCAGTACTTC
TRBJ1-3 | TRBV14 | - | - | CASSEGTRLGNTIYF | TGTGCCAGCAGCGAAGGGACGAGACTTGGAAACACCATATATTTT
TRBJ2-7 | TRBV7-2 | - | TRBD2 | CASSLTLAAHGGYEQYF | TGTGCCAGCAGCTTAACGCTAGCGGCCCATGGTGGCTACGAGCAGTACTTC
TRBJ1-3 | TRBV10-3 | - | - | CAISQQGTGNTIYF | TGTGCCATCAGCCAACAGGGTACTGGAAACACCATATATTTT
TRBJ2-7 | TRBV2 | - | - | CASSVGGRQSYEQYF | TGTGCCAGCAGTGTAGGGGGGCGCCAATCCTACGAGCAGTACTTC
TRBJ2-2 | TRBV28 | - | TRBD2 | CASSLGLAGGSGELFF | TGTGCCAGCAGTTTAGGACTAGCGGGAGGGAGCGGGGAGCTGTTTTTT
TRBJ2-2 | TRBV19 | - | TRBD2 | CASSPQTSPLTSVGELFF | TGTGCCAGTAGTCCGCAGACTAGCCCCCTAACCTCTGTCGGGGAGCTGTTTTTT
TRBJ2-3 | TRBV27 | - | - | CASSPWRDRLTDTQYF | TGTGCCAGCAGCCCCTGGAGGGATAGACTCACAGATACGCAGTATTTT
TRBJ1-4 | TRBV15 | - | TRBD1 | CATSRDGAGGGEKLFF | TGTGCCACCAGCAGAGATGGGGCAGGGGGAGGAGAAAAACTGTTTTTT
TRBJ2-3 | TRBV7-9 | - | - | CASSLGGLTNTDTQYF | TGTGCCAGCAGCTTAGGGGGACTCACCAACACAGATACGCAGTATTTT
TRBJ2-3 | TRBV5-1 | - | - | CASSLGQLSTDTQYF | TGCGCCAGCAGCTTGGGTCAGTTGAGCACAGATACGCAGTATTTT
TRBJ1-2 | TRBV7-2 | - | - | CASSLSTGLYGYTF | TGTGCCAGCAGCTTGTCGACAGGTCTCTATGGCTACACCTTC
TRBJ2-2 | TRBV7-3 | once | TRBD2 | CASSPHSGRGRTGELFF | TGTGCCAGCAGCCCCCATAGCGGGAGGGGAAGAACCGGGGAGCTGTTTTTT
TRBJ2-7 | TRBV9 | - | TRBD2 | CASSVDPRTSRGREQYF | TGTGCCAGCAGCGTAGACCCGAGGACTAGCCGAGGCCGCGAGCAGTACTTC
TRBJ2-4 | TRBV29-1 | - | TRBD2 | CRKYPGLAGGPRRNIQYF | TGCAGGAAGTACCCGGGACTAGCGGGAGGGCCGAGGCGGAACATTCAGTACTTC
TRBJ2-5 | TRBV10-2 | - | TRBD2 | CASSGVAGNQETQYF | TGCGCCAGCAGTGGGGTAGCGGGCAACCAAGAGACCCAGTACTTC
TRBJ2-5 | TRBV28 | - | TRBD1 | CASSFVWSDRGAQETQYF | TGTGCCAGCAGTTTTGTTTGGTCGGACAGGGGGGCCCAAGAGACCCAGTACTTC
TRBJ2-3 | TRBV11-2 | once | - | CASSLVAEDTQYF | TGTGCCAGCAGCTTAGTCGCTGAAGATACGCAGTATTTT
TRBJ1-3 | TRBV2 | once | - | CASSANTGGGNTIYF | TGTGCCAGCAGTGCCAATACCGGCGGTGGAAACACCATATATTTT
TRBJ2-7 | TRBV19 | - | TRBD2 | CASSPGGHRSEQYF | TGTGCCAGTAGTCCGGGAGGGCACCGGTCCGAGCAGTACTTC
TRBJ1-4 | TRBV10-3 | - | TRBD1 | CAISSGGAGSNEKLFF | TGTGCCATCAGTTCAGGGGGCGCGGGGAGTAATGAAAAACTGTTTTTT